These 23 T cell receptor beta chains originate from one sample sequenced in a study of response to subunit inactivated influenza vaccine. TCRdb itself ran the RT-PCR reads through MiXCR, one entry per CDR3 protein. This table has some 520,000 distinct CDR3 sequences, 16% appearing once. Sequenced here: CD4+ T cells sorted from PBMCs, sampled roughly 24 months after vaccination. These receptors originate from a man between 50 and 75 years old who received an inactivated influenza vaccine.

This clonotype has more than one count but fewer than ten. The CDR3 DNA is TGTGCCAGCAGCCAGAGGCTGCAGGGGGCTGGAAACACCATATATTTT. This gives the protein CASSQRLQGAGNTIYF. This chain joins TRBV3-1 and TRBJ1-3; 7 bases fit TRBD1. With V trimmed by 3 bases and J by 2 bases, 7 bases remained unmatched. The CDR3 runs to 16 residues. In germline, CDR1 is LGHDT, CDR2 YNNKEL (reference sequence). The variable domain in full, completed from reference TRBV3-1 and TRBJ1-3, reads DTAVSQTPKYLVTQMGNDKSIKCEQNLGHDTMYWYKQDSKKFLKIMFSYNNKELIINETVPNRFSPKSPDKAHLNLHINSLELGDSAVYFCASSQRLQGAGNTIYFGEGSWLTVV.

V is TRBV7-2 and J is TRBJ1-6, with D hard to call. The CDR3 runs to 13 residues. V shed 5 bases and J shed 7 bases, with 9 bases lying between them. Looked up from germline, CDR1 is SGHTA and CDR2 is FQGNSA. The CDR3 DNA is TGTGCCAGCAGCCCTAGGAGCAATTCACCCCTCCACTTT. Its translation is CASSPRSNSPLHF.

This clonotype was seen only a few times. The gene calls are TRBV4-3 and TRBJ1-1, with 8 bases lining up with TRBD1. CDR1 is LGHNA, CDR2 YSLEER, per germline. CDR3 length equals 13 residues. V shed 5 bases, J shed 7 bases, and the junction held 6 bases outside the gene matches. DNA of the CDR3: TGCGCCAGCAGCGCAGGGGGCAAGGGTGAAGCTTTCTTT. Amino acids: CASSAGGKGEAFF.

The CDR3 DNA reads as TGTGCCAGCAGGGACCCGGACCATCCGGGACTGAGCACAGATACGCAGTATTTT. Its translation is CASRDPDHPGLSTDTQYF. The rearrangement joins TRBV12-3 or TRBV12-4 to TRBJ2-3; maybe TRBD2 (6 bases). This CDR3 region has 18 residues. The ends were cut back, 6 bases at V and 0 bases at J, with 22 bases in the middle.

The rearrangement uses TRBV4-1 and TRBJ1-1; TRBD1 matches 9 bases. Germline CDR1 reads MGHRA; CDR2 reads YSYEKL. V lost 3 bases and J lost 2; bases outside the gene matches: 13. The CDR3 contains 18 residues. CDR3 protein: CASSHISGTGLGNTEAFF. CDR3 DNA: TGCGCCAGCAGCCATATTTCCGGGACAGGGCTTGGAAACACTGAAGCTTTCTTT.

V usage is TRBV14 and J usage is TRBJ1-2; TRBD1 might be the D (5 bases). This CDR3 is 15 amino acids long. V lost 0 bases, J lost 7 bases, and 15 bases lay in between. CDR1 and CDR2 (germline): SGHDN, FVKESK. The CDR3 spells CASSQERLGGAGYTF. The CDR3 DNA is TGTGCCAGCAGCCAAGAAAGGCTGGGAGGGGCTGGCTACACCTTC.

J is TRBJ2-7 and V is TRBV20-1, with D hard to call. This CDR3 is 16 amino acids long. CDR1 and CDR2 (germline): DFQATT, SNEGSKA (reference sequence). V gave up 0 bases and J gave up 1 base, with 16 bases separating them. The CDR3 DNA is TGCAGTGCTAGAGATCCCGTACGGGTAACTTCCTACGAGCAGTACTTC. Its translation is CSARDPVRVTSYEQYF.

The rearrangement uses TRBV2 and TRBJ2-1; a weak D match, TRBD2 (7 bases). CDR3 length: 13 residues. CDR1 SNHLY and CDR2 FYNNEI come from the germline V gene. With 8 bases removed from V and 6 bases from J, the gap between germline ends came to 14 bases. CDR3 DNA sequence: TGTGCCAGCGATCTTAGGGGGGGCAATGAGCAGTTCTTC. The encoded protein is CASDLRGGNEQFF.

The J gene is TRBJ2-3, the V gene TRBV18; TRBD2 matches 7 bases. After removal of 2 bases from V and 0 bases from J, the junction contained 2 bases not matched to a gene. The CDR3 length is 15 residues. The germline V gene encodes CDR1 KGHSH and CDR2 LQKENI. CDR3 sequence: CASSPSGTSTDTQYF. In nucleotides, the CDR3 is TGTGCCAGCTCACCAAGCGGGACTAGCACAGATACGCAGTATTTT.

The chain joins TRBV12-3 or TRBV12-4 to TRBJ1-2, with D perhaps TRBD1 (5 bases). V was pared by 4 bases and J by 8 bases, with 20 bases between. This CDR3 contains 15 residues. CDR3: CASSSYLTGSSGYTF. The CDR3 DNA sequence: TGTGCCAGCAGTTCCTACTTAACAGGTTCGTCGGGCTACACCTTC.

This clonotype occurred a few times. The chain joins TRBV10-3 to TRBJ2-1; the D gene is possibly TRBD2 (5 bases). V gave up 10 bases and J gave up 2 bases, with 12 bases separating them. Germline V CDR1 and CDR2: ENHRY, SYGVKD. CDR3 length equals 13 residues. This chain's CDR3 is CATKEGTYNEQFF. The CDR3 coding sequence is TGTGCCACCAAAGAGGGAACCTACAATGAGCAGTTCTTC.

This clonotype has a handful of counts. The gene calls are TRBV20-1 and TRBJ2-2; D may correspond to TRBD1 or TRBD2 (5 bases each). Trimming removed 0 bases from V and 7 bases from J, with 15 bases in between. The CDR3 covers 15 residues. The germline CDR1 and CDR2 sequences are DFQATT and SNEGSKA (reference sequence). This CDR3 is CSARDMRGSGGELFF. The CDR3 DNA reads as TGCAGTGCTAGAGACATGAGGGGTAGTGGCGGGGAGCTGTTTTTT.

This clonotype was seen at least ten times. DNA of the CDR3: TGCAGCGTTGAGATTCAAGCGGGGGGGCGGAGGTATTTT. This codes for CSVEIQAGGRRYF. The rearrangement uses TRBV29-1 and TRBJ2-3; 10 bases map to TRBD2. Germline assignment: CDR1 SQVTM and CDR2 ANQGSEA. V lost 3 bases and J lost 14; bases outside the gene matches: 11. The CDR3 totals 13 residues.

This clonotype was seen more than once but under ten times. The genes are TRBV5-1 and TRBJ2-3, with D tentatively TRBD2 (6 bases). The CDR3 has 18 residues. Germline assignment: CDR1 SGHRS and CDR2 YFSETQ. V lost 4 bases, J lost 1 base, and 22 bases lay in between. As DNA, the CDR3 is TGCGCCAGCAGCAATGGTCTTGGGACGCGGGGTGGCACAGATACGCAGTATTTT. It specifies CASSNGLGTRGGTDTQYF.

The chain joins TRBV5-5 to TRBJ1-1, with D tentatively TRBD1 (6 bases). Between the trimmed V and J ends, which lost 4 bases and 5 bases, there was a span of 18 bases. The germline V gene encodes CDR1 SGHKS and CDR2 YYEKEE (reference sequence). This CDR3 has 15 amino acids. This CDR3 reads CASSPYGTRGTEAFF. The CDR3 DNA is TGTGCCAGCAGCCCTTATGGGACGAGGGGGACTGAAGCTTTCTTT. The complete variable domain, with remaining parts taken from reference TRBV5-5 and TRBJ1-1, reads DAGVTQSPTHLIKTRGQQVTLRCSPISGHKSVSWYQQVLGQGPQFIFQYYEKEERGRGNFPDRFSARQFPNYSSELNVNALLLGDSALYLCASSPYGTRGTEAFFGQGTRLTVV.

This clonotype appeared a few times. The V and J genes are TRBV10-3 and TRBJ1-1, with D unclear. This CDR3 region has 14 residues. Germline V gene sequence: CDR1 ENHRY, CDR2 SYGVKD. V lost 2 bases, J lost 1 base, and 8 bases lay in between. The CDR3 nucleotides read TGTGCCATCAGTGAGCCCTCAAGGAACACTGAAGCTTTCTTT. Amino acids: CAISEPSRNTEAFF.

This clonotype was seen only a few times. This rearrangement joins TRBV12-3 or TRBV12-4 to TRBJ2-5, with TRBD1 identical over 11 bases. There are 15 residues in the CDR3. V gave up 7 bases and J gave up 4 bases; unmatched junction bases: 8. The CDR3 DNA reads TGTGCCAGCACCGGCGGACAGGGGGCCGGAGAGACCCAGTACTTC. It is translated as CASTGGQGAGETQYF.

This clonotype was detected once. The chain joins TRBV28 to TRBJ2-7, with D possibly matching TRBD1 (6 bases). Trimming took off 5 bases at V and 1 base at J, with 12 bases between the two ends. Germline assignment: CDR1 MDHEN and CDR2 SYDVKM. This CDR3 region has 14 residues. CDR3 sequence reads: CASSTKTGSYEQYF. In DNA, the CDR3 is TGTGCCAGCAGTACGAAGACAGGTTCCTACGAGCAGTACTTC.

This clonotype was found many times. This rearrangement joins TRBV7-9 to TRBJ1-2; weak D call: TRBD1 (5 bases). The germline gives CDR1 SEHNR, CDR2 FQNEAQ (reference sequence). Deletions cut 1 base from V and 3 bases from J, with 9 bases between. The CDR3 has 14 amino acids. CDR3 in DNA: TGTGCCAGCAGCTTAGATGCAGGGTACTATGGCTACACCTTC. It is translated as CASSLDAGYYGYTF.

This clonotype was seen a few times. This CDR3 reads CASSPGPNDSGNTIYF. The CDR3, as DNA: TGCGCCAGCAGCCCAGGCCCCAATGATTCTGGAAACACCATATATTTT. This sequence joins TRBV4-3 and TRBJ1-3; D unresolved. V was shortened by 4 bases and J by 1 base, with 14 bases between the two germline ends. This CDR3 contains 16 residues. Germline V gives CDR1 LGHNA, CDR2 YSLEER.

This clonotype was observed many times. This chain connects TRBV28 to TRBJ2-4, with 8 bases identical to TRBD2. CDR1 and CDR2 from the germline V gene are MDHEN and SYDVKM. The CDR3 is 16 residues long. V dropped 5 bases and J dropped 0; count of bases not matched to a gene: 6. The CDR3 nucleotides are TGTGCCAGCAGTACCCGCGGGGGGCTAGCCAAAAACATTCAGTACTTC. Residues: CASSTRGGLAKNIQYF.

This rearrangement joins TRBV29-1 to TRBJ2-2; 9 bases are a match to TRBD1. Germline assignment: CDR1 SQVTM and CDR2 ANQGSEA. The CDR3 has 15 amino acids. V trimming: 5 bases; J trimming: 0 bases; junction bases outside the gene matches: 4. Here the CDR3 reads CSVNRGLANTGELFF. The CDR3 DNA reads TGCAGCGTTAACAGGGGGCTCGCGAACACCGGGGAGCTGTTTTTT.

This clonotype occurred a few times. The chain has TRBV7-8 and TRBJ2-2; D gene ambiguous. The CDR3 spans 14 residues. Germline CDR1 reads SGHVS; CDR2 reads FQNEAQ. Trimming removed 1 base at V and 5 bases at J, with 8 bases between. CDR3 protein: CASSLVSITGELFF. CDR3 nucleotide sequence: TGTGCCAGCAGCTTAGTCTCAATTACCGGGGAGCTGTTTTTT. Looking up the rest from reference TRBV7-8 and TRBJ2-2 gives the full variable domain: GAGVSQSPRYKVAKRGQDVALRCDPISGHVSLFWYQQALGQGPEFLTYFQNEAQLDKSGLPSDRFFAERPEGSVSTLKIQRTQQEDSAVYLCASSLVSITGELFFGEGSRLTVL.